These T cell receptor beta chains were read from a single sample in a study of lymphopenia after photon versus proton radiotherapy. Libraries were prepared by immunoSEQ multiplex PCR; TCRdb keeps only in-frame clonotypes and omits some of them. This table holds 55,000 to 75,000 clones, approximately 91% found once. The sequencing here drew on peripheral blood, taken from a patient treated with photon-based radiotherapy. The source of these receptors is a woman in her seventies with pancreatic cancer. Both conserved end residues are part of each CDR3. The D gene is left open where the match is weak. A row's size may be missing; if present it is once, few, many or a size class.

v_call	clone_size	d_call	j_call	cdr3_aa	cdr3_nt
TRBV2	NA	NA	TRBJ2-5	CASSEALGGETQYF	TGTGCCAGCAGTGAAGCGCTTGGGGGAGAGACCCAGTACTTC
TRBV7-9	NA	TRBD2	TRBJ2-2	CASSSTGTSFTGELFF	TGTGCCAGCAGCTCAACCGGGACTAGTTTCACCGGGGAGCTGTTTTTT
TRBV5-1	NA	NA	TRBJ2-1	CASSLANEQFF	TGCGCCAGCAGCTTGGCAAATGAGCAGTTCTTC
TRBV6-1	NA	NA	TRBJ2-4	CASTEWAVQEGAKNIQYF	TGTGCCAGCACTGAGTGGGCAGTCCAAGAGGGGGCCAAAAACATTCAGTACTTC
TRBV7-2	NA	NA	TRBJ2-5	CASSQDLPGRGETQYF	TGTGCCAGCAGCCAAGACCTTCCGGGACGAGGAGAGACCCAGTACTTC
TRBV6-1	NA	TRBD1	TRBJ1-4	CASNDRGNEKLFF	TGTGCCAGCAACGACAGGGGTAATGAAAAACTGTTTTTT
TRBV7-3	NA	NA	TRBJ2-2	CASSPRESGELFF	TGTGCCAGCAGCCCCAGGGAGTCCGGGGAGCTGTTTTTT
TRBV7-2	NA	TRBD2	TRBJ2-5	CASSSMGGAETQYF	TGTGCCAGCAGCTCGATGGGAGGGGCGGAGACCCAGTACTTC
TRBV7-9	NA	TRBD2	TRBJ2-1	CASSLEREGHEQFF	TGTGCCAGCAGCTTGGAGCGGGAGGGCCATGAGCAGTTCTTC
TRBV6-1	NA	TRBD2	TRBJ2-1	CASSDGTSGRNNNEQFF	TGTGCCAGCAGTGATGGGACTAGCGGGAGGAACAACAATGAGCAGTTCTTC
TRBV5-1	NA	TRBD1	TRBJ2-5	CASSPGQGMGETQYF	TGCGCCAGCAGCCCCGGACAGGGTATGGGAGAGACCCAGTACTTC
TRBV19	NA	NA	TRBJ2-3	CASSPGGARTDTQYF	TGTGCCAGTAGCCCGGGCGGGGCTCGCACAGATACGCAGTATTTT
TRBV28	NA	TRBD2	TRBJ2-1	CASSLTSERYNEQFF	TGTGCCAGCAGTTTAACTAGCGAAAGATACAATGAGCAGTTCTTC
TRBV7-2	NA	NA	TRBJ2-7	CASSRPGSYEQYF	TGTGCCAGCAGCCGGCCGGGCTCCTACGAGCAGTACTTC
TRBV7-7	NA	TRBD1	TRBJ2-7	CASSPGQGGFEQYF	TGTGCTAGCAGCCCGGGACAGGGAGGTTTCGAGCAGTACTTC
TRBV2	once	TRBD2	TRBJ2-7	CASSAGLALEQYF	TGTGCCAGCAGTGCGGGACTAGCTCTCGAGCAGTACTTC
TRBV9	once	TRBD2	TRBJ2-3	CASSGRTPGRAGSTDTQYF	TGTGCCAGCAGCGGCCGGACTCCCGGGAGGGCCGGGAGCACAGATACGCAGTATTTT
TRBV5-5	NA	NA	TRBJ2-2	CASSVSSAGELFF	TGTGCCAGCAGCGTCTCTAGCGCCGGGGAGCTGTTTTTT
TRBV29-1	NA	NA	TRBJ1-1	CSVGMATEAFF	TGCAGCGTGGGAATGGCGACTGAAGCTTTCTTT
TRBV28	NA	TRBD1	TRBJ2-2	CASSPLRTGNTGELFF	TGTGCCAGCAGCCCGCTGAGGACAGGGAACACCGGGGAGCTGTTTTTT
TRBV7-2	NA	TRBD1	TRBJ1-1	CASSPSSGQETEAFF	TGTGCCAGCAGCCCCTCGTCGGGACAGGAGACTGAAGCTTTCTTT
TRBV6-1	NA	NA	TRBJ2-7	CASSESEEAGPTYEQYF	TGTGCCAGCAGTGAATCAGAGGAGGCTGGTCCCACCTACGAGCAGTACTTC
TRBV5-1	NA	TRBD2	TRBJ2-7	CASSPDGLAGSYEQYF	TGCGCCAGCAGCCCGGACGGACTAGCGGGATCTTACGAGCAGTACTTC
TRBV19	NA	TRBD1	TRBJ1-6	CASSAKLSGQGGGSPLHF	TGTGCCAGTAGTGCCAAACTCAGCGGACAGGGAGGTGGATCACCCCTCCACTTT
TRBV25-1	NA	NA	TRBJ1-6	CASSEHNRNSPLHF	TGTGCCAGCAGTGAACACAACAGGAATTCACCCCTCCACTTT
TRBV7-2	once	NA	TRBJ1-4	CASSFAGPATNEKLFF	TGTGCCAGCAGCTTTGCGGGTCCTGCGACTAATGAAAAACTGTTTTTT
TRBV11-2	once	TRBD1	TRBJ1-4	CASSPTGPNEKLFF	TGTGCCAGCAGCCCGACAGGGCCTAATGAAAAACTGTTTTTT